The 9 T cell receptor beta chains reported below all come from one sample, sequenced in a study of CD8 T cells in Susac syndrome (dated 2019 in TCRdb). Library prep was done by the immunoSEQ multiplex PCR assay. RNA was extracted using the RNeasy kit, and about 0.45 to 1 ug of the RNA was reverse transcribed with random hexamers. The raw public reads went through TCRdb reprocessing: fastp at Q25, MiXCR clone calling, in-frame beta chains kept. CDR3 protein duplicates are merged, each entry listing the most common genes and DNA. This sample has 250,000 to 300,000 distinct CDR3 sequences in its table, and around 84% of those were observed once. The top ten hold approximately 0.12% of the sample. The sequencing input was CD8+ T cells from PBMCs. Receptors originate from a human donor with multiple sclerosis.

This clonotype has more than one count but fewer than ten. The CDR3 loop is CASSLGTGGKNEQFF. The CDR3 DNA sequence: TGTGCCAGCAGTCTCGGGACAGGGGGAAAGAATGAGCAGTTCTTC. This chain joins TRBV27 and TRBJ2-1, with 11 nucleotides matching TRBD1. Germline lookup yields CDR1 MNHEY and CDR2 SMNVEV (reference sequence). The ends lost 5 bases at V and 7 bases at J; junction bases unmatched: 7. The CDR3 is 15 residues long.

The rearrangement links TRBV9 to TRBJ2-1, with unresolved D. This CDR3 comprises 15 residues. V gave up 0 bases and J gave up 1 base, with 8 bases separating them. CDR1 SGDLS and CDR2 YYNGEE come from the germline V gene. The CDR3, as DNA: TGTGCCAGCAGCGTAGATGGCGGTTCCTACAATGAGCAGTTCTTC. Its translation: CASSVDGGSYNEQFF.

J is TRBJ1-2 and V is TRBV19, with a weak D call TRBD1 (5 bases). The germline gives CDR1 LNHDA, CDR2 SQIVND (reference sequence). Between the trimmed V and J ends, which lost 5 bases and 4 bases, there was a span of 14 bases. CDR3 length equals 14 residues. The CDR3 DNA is TGTGCCAGTAGTCCGAAGGGGAGCGGCTATGGCTACACCTTC. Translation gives CASSPKGSGYGYTF.

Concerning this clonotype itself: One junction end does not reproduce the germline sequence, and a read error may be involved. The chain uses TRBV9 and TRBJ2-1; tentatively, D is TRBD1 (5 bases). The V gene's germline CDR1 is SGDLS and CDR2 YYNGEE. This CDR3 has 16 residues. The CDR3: CASSVDRSRRTNGQFF. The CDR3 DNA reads TGTGCCAGCAGCGTAGATAGATCTCGGCGGACAAATGGGCAGTTCTTC.

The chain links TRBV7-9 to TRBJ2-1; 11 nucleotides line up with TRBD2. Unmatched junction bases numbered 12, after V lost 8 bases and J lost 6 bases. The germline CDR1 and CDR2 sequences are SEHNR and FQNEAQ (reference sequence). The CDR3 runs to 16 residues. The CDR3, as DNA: TGTGCCAGCCGCGTCGTAGCGGGAGGGCCTGGCAATGAGCAGTTCTTC. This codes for CASRVVAGGPGNEQFF. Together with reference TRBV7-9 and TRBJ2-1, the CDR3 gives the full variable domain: DTGVSQNPRHKITKRGQNVTFRCDPISEHNRLYWYRQTLGQGPEFLTYFQNEAQLEKSRLLSDRFSAERPKGSFSTLEIQRTEQGDSAMYLCASRVVAGGPGNEQFFGPGTRLTVL.

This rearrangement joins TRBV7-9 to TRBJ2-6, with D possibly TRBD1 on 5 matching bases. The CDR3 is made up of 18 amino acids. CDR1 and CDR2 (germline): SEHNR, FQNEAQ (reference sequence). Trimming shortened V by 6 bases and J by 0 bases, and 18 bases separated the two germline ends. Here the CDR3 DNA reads TGTGCCAGCAGTAATCTCGACCGACAGTTCTCTGGGGCCAACGTCCTGACTTTC. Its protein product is CASSNLDRQFSGANVLTF.

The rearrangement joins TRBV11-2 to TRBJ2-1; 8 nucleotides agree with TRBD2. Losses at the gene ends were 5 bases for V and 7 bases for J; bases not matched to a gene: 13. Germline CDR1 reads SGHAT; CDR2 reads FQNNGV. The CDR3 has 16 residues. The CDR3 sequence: CASSRLSGSLGNEQFF. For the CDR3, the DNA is TGTGCCAGCAGCCGCTTGAGCGGGAGTCTCGGAAATGAGCAGTTCTTC. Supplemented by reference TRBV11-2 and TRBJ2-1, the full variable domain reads EAGVAQSPRYKIIEKRQSVAFWCNPISGHATLYWYQQILGQGPKLLIQFQNNGVVDDSQLPKDRFSAERLKGVDSTLKIQPAKLEDSAVYLCASSRLSGSLGNEQFFGPGTRLTVL.

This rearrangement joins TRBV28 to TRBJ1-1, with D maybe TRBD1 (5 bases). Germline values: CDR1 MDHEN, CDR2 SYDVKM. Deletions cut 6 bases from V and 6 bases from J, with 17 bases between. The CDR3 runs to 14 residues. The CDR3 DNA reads TGTGCCAGCAGATTCTCCCCTCGGGGCTCTGAAGCTTTCTTT. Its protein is CASRFSPRGSEAFF.

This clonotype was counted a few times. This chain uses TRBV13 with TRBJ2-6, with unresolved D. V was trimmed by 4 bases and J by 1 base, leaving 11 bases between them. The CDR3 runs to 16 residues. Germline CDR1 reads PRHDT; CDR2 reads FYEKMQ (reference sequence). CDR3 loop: CASSSTPESGANVLTF. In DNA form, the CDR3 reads TGTGCCAGCAGCTCCACCCCAGAGTCTGGGGCCAACGTCCTGACTTTC.